These 14 T cell receptor beta chains were all obtained from the same sample, sequenced in a study of blood T cell repertoires in COVID-19. Sequencing used immunoSEQ multiplex PCR; TCRdb keeps in-frame clones, though not all of them. The repertoire holds about 98,000 clones, with approximately 89% as singletons. The sample taken for sequencing was peripheral blood. The receptors stem from a man aged 45-65 years with acute or convalescent COVID-19.

This clone has only one observation. The chain links TRBV24-1 to TRBJ2-5; D call uncertain. V lost 2 bases to trimming and J lost 5 bases, with 8 bases between them. The CDR3 consists of 13 residues. Germline V gene sequence: CDR1 KGHDR, CDR2 SFDVKD. CDR3 bases: TGTGCCACCAGTGATTCCCTCGAGGAGACCCAGTACTTC. It translates to CATSDSLEETQYF.

The chain recombines TRBV14 with TRBJ2-7, with TRBD1 identical over 10 bases. This CDR3 contains 14 residues. The germline V gene has CDR1 SGHDN and CDR2 FVKESK. V shed 4 bases and J 6 bases; nucleotides not matched to a gene: 6. Written as DNA, the CDR3 is TGTGCCAGCAGCCCGGACAGGGGGATGGGCGAGCAGTACTTC. Amino acid sequence: CASSPDRGMGEQYF.

The chain recombines TRBV10-3 with TRBJ1-1; no firm D call. V shed 2 bases and J shed 1 base, with 5 bases lying between them. Germline V gives CDR1 ENHRY, CDR2 SYGVKD. The CDR3 totals 13 residues. Here the CDR3 reads CAISEAQNTEAFF. The CDR3 DNA follows: TGTGCCATCAGTGAGGCACAGAACACTGAAGCTTTCTTT.

This clone was observed once. The V and J genes are TRBV27 and TRBJ2-7; TRBD2 matches 12 bases. Germline V gene lookup returns CDR1 MNHEY and CDR2 SMNVEV (reference sequence). V lost 4 bases to trimming and J lost 6 bases; unmatched junction nucleotides: 7. This CDR3 is built from 15 residues. The CDR3 DNA reads TGTGCCAGCAGTTACCGACTAGCGGGAGTAAGCGAGCAGTACTTC. Translating it yields CASSYRLAGVSEQYF.

This clone was found a few times. The gene calls are TRBV6-6 and TRBJ2-7; TRBD1 aligns across 7 bases. The CDR3 length is 15 residues. Trimming at V came to 7 bases and at J to 0 bases, leaving 9 bases not matched to a gene. CDR1 MNHNY and CDR2 SVGAGI come from the germline V gene (reference sequence). The CDR3, as DNA: TGTGCCAGCAAACTTACAGGGGTTAACTCCTACGAGCAGTACTTC. This sequence encodes CASKLTGVNSYEQYF.

The chain combines TRBV2 with TRBJ2-1; 10 bases are shared with TRBD1. Unmatched junction bases numbered 5, after V lost 6 bases and J lost 3 bases. The CDR3 sequence is 15 residues long. Germline CDR1 and CDR2: SNHLY and FYNNEI. CDR3 nucleotide sequence: TGTGCCAGCAGCGAGGACAGGGGGGGCTACAATGAGCAGTTCTTC. Its protein product is CASSEDRGGYNEQFF.

The chain uses TRBV6-5 and TRBJ1-1, with D possibly being TRBD1 (6 bases). V was trimmed by 4 bases and J by 1 base, leaving 16 bases between them. This CDR3 comprises 16 residues. The V gene's germline CDR1 is MNHEY and CDR2 SVGAGI. Here the CDR3 reads CASSWDRRTANTEAFF. Here the CDR3 DNA reads TGTGCCAGCAGTTGGGATAGACGGACAGCGAACACTGAAGCTTTCTTT.

The chain carries TRBV10-1 and TRBJ1-2; 7 bases are shared with TRBD1. This CDR3 is built from 13 residues. In germline, CDR1 is WNHNN, CDR2 SYGVQD (reference sequence). Germline trimming cut 5 bases from V and 4 bases from J; bases unmatched to any gene: 4. The CDR3: CASSYRDSYGYTF. DNA of the CDR3: TGCGCCAGCAGTTACCGGGACAGCTATGGCTACACCTTC.

The V and J genes are TRBV25-1 and TRBJ2-5; 8 bases map to TRBD2. Per the germline V gene, CDR1 is MGHDK and CDR2 is SYGVNS. CDR3 length equals 16 residues. Trimming removed 1 base from V and 3 bases from J; junction bases left unmatched: 7. The CDR3 coding sequence is TGTGCCAGCAGTGAATCGCCACTAGCGGCCAAAGAGACCCAGTACTTC. Its protein product is CASSESPLAAKETQYF.

CDR3 in DNA: TGTGCCACCAGGGATGCCGGGACAGGGAGGGCTAATGAAAAACTGTTTTTT. This sequence encodes CATRDAGTGRANEKLFF. This chain links TRBV19 with TRBJ1-4; 9 nucleotides match TRBD1. Trimming removed 10 bases from V and 3 bases from J; junction bases left unmatched: 15. The V gene's germline CDR1 is LNHDA and CDR2 SQIVND (reference sequence). The CDR3 extends over 17 amino acids. Together with reference TRBV19 and TRBJ1-4, the CDR3 gives the full variable domain: DGGITQSPKYLFRKEGQNVTLSCEQNLNHDAMYWYRQDPGQGLRLIYYSQIVNDFQKGDIAEGYSVSREKKESFPLTVTSAQKNPTAFYLCATRDAGTGRANEKLFFGSGTQLSVL.

The chain links TRBV7-8 to TRBJ1-2, with D possibly being TRBD1 (6 bases). This CDR3 has 14 residues. V was trimmed by 1 base and J by 8 bases, leaving 14 bases between them. Germline V gene data show CDR1 as SGHVS and CDR2 as FQNEAQ. DNA for the CDR3: TGTGCCAGCAGCTTAGGTTCAGGGGTAGGCGGCTACACCTTC. The encoded protein is CASSLGSGVGGYTF. Complete variable domain (other parts from reference TRBV7-8 and TRBJ1-2): GAGVSQSPRYKVAKRGQDVALRCDPISGHVSLFWYQQALGQGPEFLTYFQNEAQLDKSGLPSDRFFAERPEGSVSTLKIQRTQQEDSAVYLCASSLGSGVGGYTFGSGTRLTVV.

The rearrangement joins TRBV4-1 to TRBJ1-5; D ambiguous. Trimming pared 1 base from V and 2 bases from J, leaving 12 bases between. CDR1 is MGHRA and CDR2 is YSYEKL in the germline V gene. This CDR3 spans 16 amino acids. The CDR3 spells CASSQGQAYGNQPQHF. The DNA for the CDR3 is TGCGCCAGCAGCCAAGGTCAAGCCTATGGCAATCAGCCCCAGCATTTT.

CDR3 loop: CASSSGGQASGNTIYF. In DNA, the CDR3 is TGTGCCAGCAGCTCCGGAGGACAGGCCTCTGGAAACACCATATATTTT. The genes are TRBV7-9 and TRBJ1-3, with 7 positions matching TRBD1. Looked up from germline, CDR1 is SEHNR and CDR2 is FQNEAQ (reference sequence). CDR3 size: 16 residues. Unmatched junction bases numbered 6, after V lost 4 bases and J lost 0 bases.

The chain couples TRBV5-1 to TRBJ1-1; D is undetermined. Trimming shortened V by 0 bases and J by 1 base, and 10 bases separated the two germline ends. The CDR3 runs 15 residues. Germline CDR1 and CDR2: SGHRS and YFSETQ. The CDR3 nucleotides are TGCGCCAGCAGCTTGGGAGGATTGGGGAACACTGAAGCTTTCTTT. Encoded protein: CASSLGGLGNTEAFF.